This T cell receptor beta chain originates from a study of control samples from healthy donors and cancer patients. The data were produced by immunoSEQ multiplex PCR, yet TCRdb's version contains in-frame clones alone and is incomplete. The sample contains about 120,000 clones, over 75% of which appear only once. V gave up 4 bases and J gave up 5 bases; unmatched junction bases: 8. Germline CDR1 is SEHNR and CDR2 is FQNEAQ (reference sequence). The CDR3 contains 15 residues. This chain links TRBV7-9 with TRBJ2-3; 8 bases align to TRBD1. The receptor was derived from a man in his forties in good health. Sequenced sample: blood. In DNA form, the CDR3 reads TGTGCCAGCAGCTCACCGCAGGGGGCCGAAGATACGCAGTATTTT. Amino acids: CASSSPQGAEDTQYF.